One T cell receptor (beta chain) is described in this entry. Its specific antigen is unknown. Per-nucleotide qualities are absent, and no much larger clonotype sits a single base away. The germline ends are 15 bases apart after V is trimmed by 6 bases and J by 1 base. Via the germline V gene (reference sequence), CDR1 is MNHEY and CDR2 SMNVEV. The cysteine opens and the phenylalanine closes a CDR3 of 15 amino acids. Only CDR3 DNA is held: 45 bases, read in frame from base 1. TCRbeta CDR3 regions were amplified from genomic DNA using the immunoSEQ Assay, a bias-controlled multiplex PCR. Under the source paper's analysis protocol: Within the assay, amplification of reference gene primers was used to estimate how many nucleated cells each sample contained. Sequence reads were collapsed and filtered to measure the absolute abundance of every unique TCRbeta CDR3 rearrangement. For each sample, productive Simpson clonality was calculated as the square root of Simpson's diversity index across productive rearrangements. In its TCRdb copy, this immuneACCESS table keeps in-frame sequences only and misses some clones. Where compared with another copy, unresolved V genes explain less than half of these, and the others have no known cause. That table gives V, J and clone size, and the DNA gave D and trimming. The sample data list roughly 66,000 clones, and around 90% of these were observed just once. Jointly, the top ten make up about 6.8% of the sample.

This sample was taken from a study of blood T cell repertoires in COVID-19 (dated by TCRdb to 2018 to 2020). Concerning the study at large: Collaborator samples came from the United States, Italy and Spain and covered acute and convalescent phases of COVID-19. Nearly every sample came with metadata listing a de-identified subject ID, COVID-19 status, age in years and sex. The material from the prospective study consisted of cDNA or gDNA derived from T cells, B-cell-depleted T cells, or PBMCs. Subjects who had been exposed to COVID-19, were actively infected with it, or had recovered from it provided the deeply sampled blood TCRbeta repertoires that made up the dataset. The repertoires were made available in a free public database intended to serve as a resource for research on the immune response to SARS-CoV-2. The samples were drawn from two sources: the first 160 participants of the ongoing ImmuneRACE study, and over 950 subjects contributed by 6 global collaborators. Where HLA class I and class II types were available, the types were taken from metadata supplied by the sample provider, not from assay-based typing. Summary of the overall study and its limitations: Clinical and demographic metadata were provided uncurated, with the amount varying by source and participant.

Whole blood was collected in K2EDTA tubes by collaborating institutions according to the institutions' own protocols. For TCRbeta analysis, collaborators shipped samples in one of three forms: frozen whole blood, isolated PBMCs, or DNA extracted from either of those sample types. The clonotype comes from a human donor in a cohort sampled during active COVID-19. The sequenced sample was peripheral blood. This chain is built from TRBV27 and TRBJ1-1; TRBD1 is possibly the D segment (6 matching bases). The DNA sequence reads TGTGCCAGCAGGGGATACAGGGAGACGAACACTGAAGCTTTCTTT. It codes for CASRGYRETNTEAFF.